This T cell receptor (beta chain) was retrieved from a study of cytomegalovirus exposure and HLA in healthy donors. Overall study context: Previous work identified roughly 120 million unique TCR beta sequences from around 200 million T cells. Findings and limits, study-wide: Productive rates of about 87% or about 30% were seen for most TCR beta V segments in an earlier analysis.

The PCR used 60 Vbeta and 13 Jbeta primers. Original processing notes: Counted up in a later analysis, unique TCR beta chains came to around 80 million, with some 9.9 million shared. Data came from immunoSEQ multiplex PCR; TCRdb stores just in-frame clones and leaves some out. Clone size and the V and J calls come from that table; the DNA yielded D and trimming. In total, the table holds about 140,000 clones. All the people who gave samples were healthy bone marrow donors. The CDR3 totals 14 residues. V trimming: 8 bases; J trimming: 5 bases; junction bases outside the gene matches: 9. Looked up from germline, CDR1 is LNHDA and CDR2 is SQIVND (reference sequence). A note on this clone: The antigen is unknown.

The TCR originated in a man aged 40-50 years in good health and CMV-seronegative. The genes are TRBV19 and TRBJ2-7; 10 nucleotides agree with TRBD1. The sequenced material came from PBMCs. CDR3 in amino acids: CASRRGQGFDEQYF. Written as DNA, the CDR3 is TGTGCCAGTCGGAGGGGACAGGGGTTCGACGAGCAGTACTTC.